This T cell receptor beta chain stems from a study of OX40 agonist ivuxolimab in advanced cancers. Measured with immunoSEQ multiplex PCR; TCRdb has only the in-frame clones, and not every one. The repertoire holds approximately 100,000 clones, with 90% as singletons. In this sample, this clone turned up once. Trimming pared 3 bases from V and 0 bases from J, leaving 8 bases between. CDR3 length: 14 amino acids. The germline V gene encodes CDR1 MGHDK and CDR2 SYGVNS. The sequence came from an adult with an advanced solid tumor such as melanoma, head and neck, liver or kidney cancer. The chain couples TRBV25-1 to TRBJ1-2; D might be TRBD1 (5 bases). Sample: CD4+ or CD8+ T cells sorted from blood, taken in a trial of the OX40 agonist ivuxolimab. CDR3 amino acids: CASSEPTANYGYTF. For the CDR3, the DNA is TGTGCCAGCAGTGAGCCGACAGCTAACTATGGCTACACCTTC.